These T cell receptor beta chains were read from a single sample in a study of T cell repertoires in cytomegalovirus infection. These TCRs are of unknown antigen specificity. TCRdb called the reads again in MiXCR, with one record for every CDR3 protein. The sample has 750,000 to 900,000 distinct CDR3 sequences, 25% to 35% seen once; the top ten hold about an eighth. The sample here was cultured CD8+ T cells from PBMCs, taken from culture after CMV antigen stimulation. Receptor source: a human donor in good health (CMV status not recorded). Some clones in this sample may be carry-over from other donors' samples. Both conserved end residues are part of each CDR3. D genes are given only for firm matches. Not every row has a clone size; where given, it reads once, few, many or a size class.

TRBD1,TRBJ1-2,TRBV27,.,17,CASSLEGTGPQTYGYTF,TGTGCCAGCAGTTTAGAGGGGACAGGCCCCCAGACTTATGGCTACACCTTC
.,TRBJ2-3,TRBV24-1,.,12,CAISSARDTQYF,TGTGCCATCTCGTCAGCCAGAGATACGCAGTATTTT
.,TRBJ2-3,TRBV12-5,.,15,CASGPGQAITDTQYF,TGTGCTAGTGGTCCGGGACAAGCGATCACAGATACGCAGTATTTT
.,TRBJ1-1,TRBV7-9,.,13,CASEGVWNTEAFF,TGTGCCAGCGAGGGGGTTTGGAACACTGAAGCTTTCTTT
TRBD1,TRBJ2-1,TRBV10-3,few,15,CAISERGQGENEQFF,TGTGCCATCAGTGAGCGGGGACAGGGAGAGAATGAGCAGTTCTTC
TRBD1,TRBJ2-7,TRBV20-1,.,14,CSARAGTGGYEQYF,TGCAGTGCGAGAGCCGGGACAGGGGGCTACGAGCAGTACTTC
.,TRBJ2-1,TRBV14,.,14,CASSQAGVYNEQFF,TGTGCCAGCAGCCAAGCGGGGGTTTACAATGAGCAGTTCTTC
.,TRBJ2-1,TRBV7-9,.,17,CASSHPTQTDSYNEQFF,TGTGCCAGCAGCCACCCGACCCAAACCGACTCCTACAATGAGCAGTTCTTC
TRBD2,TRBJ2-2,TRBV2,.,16,CASRRVGTTDTGELFF,TGTGCCAGCAGAAGGGTGGGGACTACGGACACCGGGGAGCTGTTTTTT
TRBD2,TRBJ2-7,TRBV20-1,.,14,CSARGLAGGDEQYF,TGCAGTGCTAGAGGACTAGCGGGGGGGGACGAGCAGTACTTC
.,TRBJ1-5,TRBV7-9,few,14,CASSSSGDNQPQHF,TGTGCCAGCAGCTCCAGCGGAGACAATCAGCCCCAGCATTTT
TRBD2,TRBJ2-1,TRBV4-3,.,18,CASSQDSSGDAWAHEQFF,TGCGCCAGCAGCCAAGACTCAAGCGGGGATGCATGGGCGCATGAGCAGTTCTTC
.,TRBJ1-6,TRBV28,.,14,CASSLMGPGSPLHF,TGTGCCAGCAGTTTAATGGGGCCGGGATCACCCCTCCACTTT